The rows below give T cell receptor beta chains drawn from one sample of a study of blood T cell repertoires in COVID-19. Repertoires were generated with immunoSEQ multiplex PCR, while TCRdb's copy carries only in-frame clones and drops some. The sample records more than 150,000 clones, 70% to 90% being singletons. Sample: peripheral blood. The receptor set was obtained from a woman in her 70s with acute or convalescent COVID-19. The CDR3 runs from the conserved cysteine through the conserved F or W. The D gene is left open where the match is weak. The size entry is marked missing in some rows and otherwise reads once, few, many or a size class.

V gene: TRBV7-3; J gene: TRBJ2-1; clone size: NA; D gene: TRBD2; CDR3 DNA: TGTGCCAGCAGCTTAACGGGACTAGCGGGAAATGAGCAGTTCTTC; CDR3 protein: CASSLTGLAGNEQFF
V gene: TRBV5-1; J gene: TRBJ1-2; clone size: NA; D gene: TRBD1; CDR3 DNA: TGCGCCAGCAGCTTACAGGGGGCTCGCGGCTACACCTTC; CDR3 protein: CASSLQGARGYTF
V gene: TRBV29-1; J gene: TRBJ1-2; clone size: NA; D gene: NA; CDR3 DNA: TGCAGCGGATCAAAGGCAGGGCTGGGATATGGCTACACCTTC; CDR3 protein: CSGSKAGLGYGYTF
V gene: TRBV4-1; J gene: TRBJ2-7; clone size: few; D gene: NA; CDR3 DNA: TGCGCCAGCAGCCAACTAGGGGAAACTTCTCACGAGCAGTACTTC; CDR3 protein: CASSQLGETSHEQYF
V gene: TRBV11-2; J gene: TRBJ2-4; clone size: NA; D gene: NA; CDR3 DNA: TGTGCCAGCAGCTTAGGGGGCAGGGTCGCCAACATTCAGTACTTC; CDR3 protein: CASSLGGRVANIQYF
V gene: TRBV11-2; J gene: TRBJ2-1; clone size: once; D gene: NA; CDR3 DNA: TGTGCCAGCAGCTTAGGGTGGGTTAGGCCTAGGCAGTTCTTC; CDR3 protein: CASSLGWVRPRQFF
V gene: TRBV5-5; J gene: TRBJ1-4; clone size: NA; D gene: TRBD1; CDR3 DNA: TGTGCCAGCAGCCGAGGGACAGGGAATAATGAAAAACTGTTTTTT; CDR3 protein: CASSRGTGNNEKLFF
V gene: TRBV19; J gene: TRBJ1-5; clone size: NA; D gene: TRBD1; CDR3 DNA: TGTGCCAGTAGTATCCGACAGGGAACTAGCAATCAGCCCCAGCATTTT; CDR3 protein: CASSIRQGTSNQPQHF
V gene: TRBV12-3/TRBV12-4; J gene: TRBJ2-5; clone size: NA; D gene: NA; CDR3 DNA: TGTGCCAGCAGCACGGGAGTCAAAGAGACCCAGTACTTC; CDR3 protein: CASSTGVKETQYF
V gene: TRBV7-6; J gene: TRBJ2-3; clone size: few; D gene: TRBD2; CDR3 DNA: TGTGCCAGCAGCTTAGGCCTAGCGGGGTTAGCAGATACGCAGTATTTT; CDR3 protein: CASSLGLAGLADTQYF
V gene: TRBV11-3; J gene: TRBJ2-2; clone size: NA; D gene: TRBD1; CDR3 DNA: TGTGCCAGCAGCTTAAGTGGACAGGGTGGCGTGGAGCTGTTTTTT; CDR3 protein: CASSLSGQGGVELFF
V gene: TRBV11-2; J gene: TRBJ1-2; clone size: once; D gene: NA; CDR3 DNA: TGTGCCAGCAGCACGACAGGCAGCTATGGCTACACCTTC; CDR3 protein: CASSTTGSYGYTF
V gene: TRBV19; J gene: TRBJ2-3; clone size: few; D gene: TRBD1; CDR3 DNA: TGTGCCAGTAGCGCCCGACAGGGTTCACCAGATACGCAGTATTTT; CDR3 protein: CASSARQGSPDTQYF
V gene: TRBV7-2; J gene: TRBJ2-1; clone size: once; D gene: TRBD2; CDR3 DNA: TGTGCCAGCACCCTAGTTGGTCTAGCGGGAGATGAGCAGTTCTTC; CDR3 protein: CASTLVGLAGDEQFF
V gene: TRBV19; J gene: TRBJ1-1; clone size: NA; D gene: TRBD1; CDR3 DNA: TGTGCCAGTAGTAGCAGGGACAGGATTGAGACTGAAGCTTTCTTT; CDR3 protein: CASSSRDRIETEAFF
V gene: TRBV6-5; J gene: TRBJ1-2; clone size: once; D gene: TRBD1; CDR3 DNA: TGTGCCAGCAGCCGACAGGGCTACGGCTACACCTTC; CDR3 protein: CASSRQGYGYTF
V gene: TRBV7-8; J gene: TRBJ2-7; clone size: NA; D gene: TRBD2; CDR3 DNA: TGTGCCAGCAAGAAAGGGACTAGCGGGGGGGCGTACGAGCAGTACTTC; CDR3 protein: CASKKGTSGGAYEQYF